The source of this TCR beta chain is a study of response to subunit inactivated influenza vaccine. Whole-study results and caveats: Authors suggested few new T cells are recruited by each seasonal influenza vaccination.

Via MiXCR, TCRdb re-called the RT-PCR reads, giving one row per CDR3 protein. This sample has fewer than 350,000 distinct CDR3 sequences, with less than 25% found just once. This clonotype was observed a few times. What it binds is not known. Losses at the gene ends were 6 bases for V and 4 bases for J; bases not matched to a gene: 5. The length of the CDR3 is 13 residues. Germline V CDR1 and CDR2: MNHNS, SASEGT. The sequenced sample was PBMCs from blood, obtained less than 22 months after vaccination. This TCR came from a man aged 50 to 75 who received an inactivated influenza vaccine. The chain carries TRBV6-1 and TRBJ1-1; 7 bases fit TRBD1. As DNA, the CDR3 is TGTGCCAGCAGACAGGGGCTCGGCACTGAAGCTTTCTTT. It is translated as CASRQGLGTEAFF.